The source of this T cell receptor (beta chain) is a study of T cell changes during pregnancy in multiple sclerosis. This clone was seen a single time. Sequenced by immunoSEQ multiplex PCR; TCRdb stores in-frame clones only, minus some. The table includes about 41,000 clones, roughly 91% detected once. V lost 2 bases to trimming and J lost 7 bases; unmatched junction nucleotides: 8. The CDR3 extends over 15 amino acids. The V gene's germline CDR1 is SGHVS and CDR2 FNYEAQ. Source: CD8+ T cells from peripheral blood mononuclear cells, taken in the first trimester of pregnancy. The chain has TRBV7-6 and TRBJ2-7, with 10 bases fitting TRBD2. This receptor was identified in a female donor with multiple sclerosis, enrolled in a pregnancy study. Here the CDR3 reads CASSLFLAGVREQYF. CDR3 coding DNA: TGTGCCAGCAGCTTATTTCTAGCGGGAGTGAGAGAGCAGTACTTC.